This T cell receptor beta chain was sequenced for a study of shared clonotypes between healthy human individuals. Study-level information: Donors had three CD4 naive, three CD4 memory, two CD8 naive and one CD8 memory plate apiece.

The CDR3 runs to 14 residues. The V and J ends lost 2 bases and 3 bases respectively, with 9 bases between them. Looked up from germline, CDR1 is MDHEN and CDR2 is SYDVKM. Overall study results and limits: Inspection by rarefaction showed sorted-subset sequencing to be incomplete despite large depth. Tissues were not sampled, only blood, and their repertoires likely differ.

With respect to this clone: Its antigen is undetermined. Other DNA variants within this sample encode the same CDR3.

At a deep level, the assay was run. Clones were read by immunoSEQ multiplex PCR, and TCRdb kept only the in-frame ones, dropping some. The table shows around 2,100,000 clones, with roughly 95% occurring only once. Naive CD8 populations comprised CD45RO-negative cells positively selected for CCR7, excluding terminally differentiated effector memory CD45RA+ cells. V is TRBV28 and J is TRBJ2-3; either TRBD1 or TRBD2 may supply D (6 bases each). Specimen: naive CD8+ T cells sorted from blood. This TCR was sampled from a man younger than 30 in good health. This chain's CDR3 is CASSLVGGTDTQYF. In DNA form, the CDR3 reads TGTGCCAGCAGTTTAGTAGGGGGGACAGATACGCAGTATTTT.